One and the same sample provided the 7 T cell receptor beta chains below, sequenced in a study of T cell changes during pregnancy in multiple sclerosis. Some clones are missing from TCRdb's copy, which holds only in-frame ones; the method was immunoSEQ multiplex PCR. The sample records 55,000 to 80,000 clones, 75% to 90% being singletons. Specimen: peripheral blood, collected after pregnancy. These receptors originate from a female donor in good health, enrolled as a control in a pregnancy study.

V and J are TRBV5-1 and TRBJ1-1, with D unresolved. Germline assignment: CDR1 SGHRS and CDR2 YFSETQ. The CDR3 runs to 15 residues. Trimming stripped 0 bases from V and 1 base from J, with 10 bases between. Here the CDR3 DNA reads TGCGCCAGCAGCTTGGCCGGGATCGCGAACACTGAAGCTTTCTTT. Protein: CASSLAGIANTEAFF.

V is TRBV6-6 and J is TRBJ2-2; the D gene is possibly TRBD1 (6 bases). This CDR3 is built from 13 residues. The V end was cut by 7 bases, the J end by 4 bases, with 10 bases between. The germline V gene encodes CDR1 MNHNY and CDR2 SVGAGI (reference sequence). CDR3 DNA: TGTGCCAGCACTCAGGGGAGCACCGGGGAGCTGTTTTTT. Its protein product is CASTQGSTGELFF.

This chain links TRBV7-8 with TRBJ2-1, with D maybe TRBD2 (5 bases). Germline CDR1 is SGHVS and CDR2 is FQNEAQ. V was trimmed by 0 bases and J by 7 bases, leaving 10 bases between them. The CDR3 contains 14 residues. CDR3 residues: CASSLASRENEQFF. DNA of the CDR3: TGTGCCAGCAGCTTAGCTAGCCGGGAAAATGAGCAGTTCTTC.

This clone turned up a few times. V and J are TRBV5-4 and TRBJ1-6; no clear D gene. Per germline, CDR1 SGHNT and CDR2 YYREEE (reference sequence). This CDR3 region has 13 residues. V was trimmed by 1 base and J by 9 bases, leaving 8 bases between them. In DNA form, the CDR3 reads TGTGCCAGCAGCTTGTCGCGGGTTTCACCCCTCCACTTT. This translates into CASSLSRVSPLHF. Drawing the rest from reference TRBV5-4 and TRBJ1-6, the complete variable domain is ETGVTQSPTHLIKTRGQQVTLRCSSQSGHNTVSWYQQALGQGPQFIFQYYREEENGRGNFPPRFSGLQFPNYSSELNVNALELDDSALYLCASSLSRVSPLHFGNGTRLTVT.

V and J are TRBV5-5 and TRBJ1-4, with a tentative D call TRBD1 (5 bases). The V gene's germline CDR1 is SGHKS and CDR2 YYEKEE (reference sequence). This CDR3 contains 16 residues. The V end lost 4 bases, the J end lost 3 bases, and 16 bases lay between the germline ends. DNA for the CDR3: TGTGCCAGCAGCGCAACTCAGGGATGGGCTAATGAAAAACTGTTTTTT. It encodes CASSATQGWANEKLFF.

This clone has only a few counts. DNA of the CDR3: TGTGCCAGCAGTTCGACAGTTGGAAACACCATATATTTT. It encodes CASSSTVGNTIYF. The rearrangement joins TRBV6-5 to TRBJ1-3; possible D gene TRBD1, 5 bases. The CDR3 sequence is 13 residues long. V lost 4 bases to trimming and J lost 3 bases, with 7 bases between them. The V gene's germline CDR1 is MNHEY and CDR2 SVGAGI.

This clone came up once. V is TRBV9 and J is TRBJ1-1; D is unresolved. V was cut by 2 bases and J by 1 base, with 9 bases left in between. The CDR3 has 14 amino acids. Germline lookup yields CDR1 SGDLS and CDR2 YYNGEE. DNA of the CDR3: TGTGCCAGCAGCGTTCGGAGCGGGAACACTGAAGCTTTCTTT. Amino acids: CASSVRSGNTEAFF.